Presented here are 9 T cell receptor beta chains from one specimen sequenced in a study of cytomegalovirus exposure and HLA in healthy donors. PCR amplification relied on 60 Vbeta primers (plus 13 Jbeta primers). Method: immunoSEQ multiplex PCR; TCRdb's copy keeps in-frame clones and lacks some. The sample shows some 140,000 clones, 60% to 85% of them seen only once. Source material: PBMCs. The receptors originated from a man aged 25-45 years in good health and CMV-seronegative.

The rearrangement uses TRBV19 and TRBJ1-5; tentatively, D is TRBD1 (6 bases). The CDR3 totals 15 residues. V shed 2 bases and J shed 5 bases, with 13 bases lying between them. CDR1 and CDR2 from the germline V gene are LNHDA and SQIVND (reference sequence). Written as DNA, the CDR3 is TGTGCCAGTAGTATAATCGGGAGGACAGATCAGCCCCAGCATTTT. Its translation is CASSIIGRTDQPQHF.

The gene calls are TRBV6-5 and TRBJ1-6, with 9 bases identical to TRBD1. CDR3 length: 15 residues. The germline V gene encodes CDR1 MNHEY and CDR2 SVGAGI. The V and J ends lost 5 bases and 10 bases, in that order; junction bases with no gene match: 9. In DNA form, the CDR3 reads TGTGCCAGCAGTAGTGGACAGGGGCCAGGATCACCCCTCCACTTT. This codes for CASSSGQGPGSPLHF.

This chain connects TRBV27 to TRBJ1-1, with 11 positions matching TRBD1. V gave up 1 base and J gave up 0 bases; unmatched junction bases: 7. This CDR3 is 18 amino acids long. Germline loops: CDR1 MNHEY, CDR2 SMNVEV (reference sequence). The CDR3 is CASSLLGDRGWVNTEAFF. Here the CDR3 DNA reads TGTGCCAGCAGTTTATTGGGGGACAGGGGGTGGGTGAACACTGAAGCTTTCTTT.

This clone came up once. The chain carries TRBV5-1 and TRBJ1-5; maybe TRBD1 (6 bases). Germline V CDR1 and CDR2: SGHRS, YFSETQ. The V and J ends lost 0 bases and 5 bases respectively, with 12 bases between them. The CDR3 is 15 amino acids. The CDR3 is CASSLAGAGDQPQHF. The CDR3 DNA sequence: TGCGCCAGCAGCTTGGCAGGGGCCGGCGATCAGCCCCAGCATTTT.

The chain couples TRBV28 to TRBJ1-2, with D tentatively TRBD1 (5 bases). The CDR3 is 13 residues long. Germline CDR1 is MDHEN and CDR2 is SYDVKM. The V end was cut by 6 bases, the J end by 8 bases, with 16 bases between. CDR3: CASRIFPGGGYTF. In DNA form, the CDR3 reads TGTGCCAGCAGAATCTTTCCCGGGGGAGGCTACACCTTC.

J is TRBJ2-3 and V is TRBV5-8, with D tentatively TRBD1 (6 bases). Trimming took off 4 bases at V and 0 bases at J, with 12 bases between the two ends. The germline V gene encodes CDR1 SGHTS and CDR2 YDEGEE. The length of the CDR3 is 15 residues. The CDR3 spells CASSVDSTSTDTQYF. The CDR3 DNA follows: TGTGCCAGCAGCGTGGACAGCACTAGCACAGATACGCAGTATTTT. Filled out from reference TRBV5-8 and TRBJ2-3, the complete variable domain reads EAGVTQSPTHLIKTRGQQATLRCSPISGHTSVYWYQQALGLGLQFLLWYDEGEERNRGNFPPRFSGRQFPNYSSELNVNALELEDSALYLCASSVDSTSTDTQYFGPGTRLTVL.

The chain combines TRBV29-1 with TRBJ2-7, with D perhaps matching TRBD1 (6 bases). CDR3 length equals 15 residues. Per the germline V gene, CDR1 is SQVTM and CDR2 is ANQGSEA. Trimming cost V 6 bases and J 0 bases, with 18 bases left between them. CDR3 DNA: TGCAGCGTAAATCAACAGGGACAACTCTCCTACGAGCAGTACTTC. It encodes CSVNQQGQLSYEQYF.

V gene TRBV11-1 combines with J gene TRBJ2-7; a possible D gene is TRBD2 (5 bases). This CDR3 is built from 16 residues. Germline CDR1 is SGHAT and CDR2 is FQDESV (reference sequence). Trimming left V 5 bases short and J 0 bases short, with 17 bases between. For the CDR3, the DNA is TGTGCCAGCAGCGGGTCCCTAGCTCGACCCTCCTACGAGCAGTACTTC. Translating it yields CASSGSLARPSYEQYF. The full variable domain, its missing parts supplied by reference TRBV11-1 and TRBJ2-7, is EAEVAQSPRYKITEKSQAVAFWCDPISGHATLYWYRQILGQGPELLVQFQDESVVDDSQLPKDRFSAERLKGVDSTLKIQPAELGDSAMYLCASSGSLARPSYEQYFGPGTRLTVT.

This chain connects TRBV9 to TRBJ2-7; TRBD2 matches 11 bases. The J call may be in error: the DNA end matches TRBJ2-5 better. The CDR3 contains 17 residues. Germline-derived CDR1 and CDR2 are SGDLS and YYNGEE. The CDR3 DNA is TGTGCCAGCAGCGATCAGGAGGGACTAGCGGTCCAAGAGACCCAGTACTTC. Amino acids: CASSDQEGLAVQETQYF.